This T cell receptor beta chain was sequenced during a study of technical replicates of blood from a handful of donors. Data came from immunoSEQ multiplex PCR; TCRdb stores just in-frame clones and leaves some out. The sample yields over 90,000 clones, 95% seen once. Trimming stripped 0 bases from V and 1 base from J, with 19 bases between. Germline-derived CDR1 and CDR2 are KGHSH and LQKENI. The CDR3 has 19 amino acids. The sequenced material came from T cells isolated from PBMCs. The source of this sequence is a human donor in good health. The chain is built from TRBV18 and TRBJ2-1; D perhaps matches TRBD1 (5 bases). In DNA form, the CDR3 reads TGTGCCAGCTCACCACCGGGATCAGGGTCACTCTTGTCCTACAATGAGCAGTTCTTC. Translation gives CASSPPGSGSLLSYNEQFF.